These 18 T cell receptor beta chains came from one sample sequenced in a study of T cells in localized non-small cell lung cancer. Only in-frame clones appear in the TCRdb table, and some are missing; sequencing was by immunoSEQ multiplex PCR. This sample has around 83,000 clones; approximately 86% occur once, and the top ten carry 15%. Specimen: peripheral blood, collected before any cancer treatment. The receptors derive from a man between 40 and 69 years old with stage I squamous cell lung carcinoma.

The genes are TRBV29-1 and TRBJ2-1; TRBD2 matches 8 bases. From germline, CDR1 is SQVTM and CDR2 ANQGSEA. V shed 7 bases, J shed 6 bases, and the junction held 14 bases outside the gene matches. The length of the CDR3 is 15 residues. The CDR3 here is CSAYGGAGRVNEQFF. The CDR3 nucleotides read TGCAGCGCGTATGGGGGGGCCGGGAGGGTCAATGAGCAGTTCTTC.

The chain links TRBV6-6 to TRBJ2-4; 9 nucleotides match TRBD1. Trimming took 7 bases from V and 4 from J; bases not matched to a gene: 11. There are 16 residues in the CDR3. Germline loops: CDR1 MNHNY, CDR2 SVGAGI (reference sequence). The DNA of the CDR3 is TGTGCCAGCACTAATCTAATGGGGACAGGGAAAAACATTCAGTACTTC. This encodes CASTNLMGTGKNIQYF.

By proportion, this clone is medium-sized. CDR3 loop: CASRNRAMNTEAFF. CDR3 sequence (DNA): TGCGCCAGCAGAAACAGGGCGATGAACACTGAAGCTTTCTTT. The genes are TRBV4-1 and TRBJ1-1; a possible D gene is TRBD1 (6 bases). Germline CDR1 MGHRA, CDR2 YSYEKL. Trimming pared 6 bases from V and 0 bases from J, leaving 11 bases between. The CDR3 contains 14 residues.

The chain joins TRBV11-2 to TRBJ2-1; the D gene is possibly TRBD1 (6 bases). Trimming left V 3 bases short and J 3 bases short, with 9 bases between. This CDR3 is 14 amino acids long. The germline V gene encodes CDR1 SGHAT and CDR2 FQNNGV. The DNA for the CDR3 is TGTGCCAGCAGCTTTCGGACAGACTACAATGAGCAGTTCTTC. It is translated as CASSFRTDYNEQFF.

V is TRBV5-1 and J is TRBJ2-1; 7 positions match TRBD1. With V trimmed by 0 bases and J by 9 bases, 6 bases remained unmatched. This CDR3 has 14 residues. CDR1 SGHRS and CDR2 YFSETQ come from the germline V gene. The CDR3: CASSLEQGSGEQFF. The CDR3 region has the DNA TGCGCCAGCAGCTTGGAACAGGGGAGTGGTGAGCAGTTCTTC.

The chain is built from TRBV2 and TRBJ2-3; D ambiguous. From germline, CDR1 is SNHLY and CDR2 FYNNEI. CDR3 length: 15 amino acids. V lost 8 bases and J 1 base, leaving 16 bases between the germline ends. The CDR3 reads CASARNPLGTDTQYF. DNA for the CDR3: TGTGCCAGCGCCCGGAACCCGCTCGGCACAGATACGCAGTATTTT.

The V and J genes are TRBV19 and TRBJ2-2; the D gene is possibly TRBD2 (6 bases). Trimming removed 4 bases from V and 9 bases from J, with 9 bases in between. CDR1 is LNHDA and CDR2 is SQIVND in the germline V gene (reference sequence). The CDR3 consists of 12 residues. CDR3 sequence: CASSTAGRELFF. The CDR3 region has the DNA TGTGCCAGTAGTACCGCGGGGCGGGAGCTGTTTTTT. The entire variable domain, with the rest obtained from reference TRBV19 and TRBJ2-2, is as follows: DGGITQSPKYLFRKEGQNVTLSCEQNLNHDAMYWYRQDPGQGLRLIYYSQIVNDFQKGDIAEGYSVSREKKESFPLTVTSAQKNPTAFYLCASSTAGRELFFGEGSRLTVL.

V gene TRBV6-5 combines with J gene TRBJ1-2; D is ambiguous. The CDR3 is made up of 13 amino acids. Trimming pared 0 bases from V and 0 bases from J, leaving 2 bases between. Germline V gene sequence: CDR1 MNHEY, CDR2 SVGAGI. The CDR3 DNA follows: TGTGCCAGCAGTTACTCGGCTAACTATGGCTACACCTTC. This sequence encodes CASSYSANYGYTF.

This chain connects TRBV6-5 to TRBJ1-2; D gene unclear. With 10 bases removed from V and 4 bases from J, the gap between germline ends came to 7 bases. The length of the CDR3 is 10 residues. Germline V CDR1 and CDR2: MNHEY, SVGAGI. The DNA for the CDR3 is TGTGCCACGCACAGCTATGGCTACACCTTC. As protein: CATHSYGYTF.

J is TRBJ1-1 and V is TRBV6-1, with no clear D. Germline lookup yields CDR1 MNHNS and CDR2 SASEGT. The CDR3 extends over 12 amino acids. Trimming removed 4 bases at V and 4 bases at J, with 7 bases between. The CDR3 spells CASSGSFTEAFF. For the CDR3, the DNA is TGTGCCAGCAGTGGAAGTTTCACTGAAGCTTTCTTT.

This clone was counted a few times. The chain uses TRBV11-2 and TRBJ1-2; 10 bases match TRBD1. Germline CDR1 and CDR2: SGHAT and FQNNGV. The CDR3 loop spans 14 amino acids. The trim removed 5 bases at V and 2 bases at J, leaving 2 bases unmatched. DNA of the CDR3: TGTGCCAGCAGCCCGGGACAGGGGAACTATGGCTACACCTTC. This translates into CASSPGQGNYGYTF.

This rearrangement joins TRBV9 to TRBJ2-2, with D perhaps TRBD1 or TRBD2 (6 bases each). CDR3 length: 15 residues. V shed 1 base and J shed 6 bases, with 13 bases lying between them. Looked up from germline, CDR1 is SGDLS and CDR2 is YYNGEE. DNA for the CDR3: TGTGCCAGCAGCGTAACTCCGGGGGCGGCCGGGGAGCTGTTTTTT. Residues: CASSVTPGAAGELFF.

This clone was observed once. The chain links TRBV5-4 to TRBJ2-3; D remains unclear. V was shortened by 5 bases and J by 2 bases, with 12 bases between the two germline ends. The germline gives CDR1 SGHNT, CDR2 YYREEE (reference sequence). This CDR3 has 14 residues. CDR3 protein: CASRYPVSTDTQYF. CDR3 bases: TGTGCCAGCAGATATCCGGTATCCACAGATACGCAGTATTTT.

The rearrangement uses TRBV7-8 and TRBJ2-1, with D uncertain. The length of the CDR3 is 12 residues. Germline CDR1 and CDR2: SGHVS and FQNEAQ. Trimming pared 3 bases from V and 4 bases from J, leaving 4 bases between. The CDR3 sequence is CASSLKYNEQFF. The CDR3 DNA sequence: TGTGCCAGCAGCTTGAAATACAATGAGCAGTTCTTC.

The chain combines TRBV7-6 with TRBJ1-3, with D unresolved. V was shortened by 2 bases and J by 0 bases, with 5 bases between the two germline ends. The CDR3 has 14 residues. CDR1 is SGHVS and CDR2 is FNYEAQ in the germline V gene. The chain's CDR3 is CASSLLDSGNTIYF. CDR3 DNA sequence: TGTGCCAGCAGCTTACTGGACTCTGGAAACACCATATATTTT. Supplemented by reference TRBV7-6 and TRBJ1-3, the full variable domain reads GAGVSQSPRYKVTKRGQDVALRCDPISGHVSLYWYRQALGQGPEFLTYFNYEAQQDKSGLPNDRFSAERPEGSISTLTIQRTEQRDSAMYRCASSLLDSGNTIYFGEGSWLTVV.

V and J are TRBV4-2 and TRBJ2-4; TRBD2 matches at 7 bases. The CDR3 has 16 residues. Germline loops: CDR1 LGHNA, CDR2 YNFKEQ. J was trimmed by 1 base and V by 2 bases; bases with no gene match: 5. This chain's CDR3 is CASSQMGEGAKNIQYF. In DNA form, the CDR3 reads TGTGCCAGCAGCCAAATGGGGGAGGGGGCCAAAAACATTCAGTACTTC.

The DNA for the CDR3 is TGTGCCAGTAGTACCCGCCGGACAGATACGCAGTATTTT. Amino acids: CASSTRRTDTQYF. The rearrangement joins TRBV19 to TRBJ2-3, with D hard to call. V lost 4 bases and J 3 bases, leaving 8 bases between the germline ends. The CDR3 has 13 residues. Per germline, CDR1 LNHDA and CDR2 SQIVND (reference sequence).

DNA for the CDR3: TGCGCCAGCAGCGAACAGGGGGTGTTAAGGCAGTACTTC. Its translation: CASSEQGVLRQYF. This sequence joins TRBV4-1 and TRBJ2-7, with TRBD1 matching over 8 bases. The CDR3 covers 13 residues. Unmatched junction bases numbered 9, after V lost 5 bases and J lost 9 bases. Per germline, CDR1 MGHRA and CDR2 YSYEKL.